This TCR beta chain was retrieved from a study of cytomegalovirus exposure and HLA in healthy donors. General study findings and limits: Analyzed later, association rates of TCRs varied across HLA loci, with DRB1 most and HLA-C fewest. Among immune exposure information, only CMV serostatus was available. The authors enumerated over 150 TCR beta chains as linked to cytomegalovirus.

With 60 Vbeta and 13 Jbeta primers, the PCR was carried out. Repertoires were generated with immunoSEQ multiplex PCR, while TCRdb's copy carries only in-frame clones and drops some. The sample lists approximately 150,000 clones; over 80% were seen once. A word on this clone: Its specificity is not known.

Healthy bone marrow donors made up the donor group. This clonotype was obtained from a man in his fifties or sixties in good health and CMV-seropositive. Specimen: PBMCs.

The CDR3 sequence is CASSSGTGDQGSMNTEAFF. The CDR3 bases are TGTGCCAGCAGCTCCGGGACAGGGGACCAGGGTAGTATGAACACTGAAGCTTTCTTT. The rearrangement joins TRBV7-6 to TRBJ1-1; TRBD1 aligns across 10 bases. The CDR3 extends over 19 amino acids. Germline V CDR1 and CDR2: SGHVS, FNYEAQ. Unmatched junction bases numbered 14, after V lost 4 bases and J lost 0 bases. Full variable domain (rest looked up from reference TRBV7-6 and TRBJ1-1): GAGVSQSPRYKVTKRGQDVALRCDPISGHVSLYWYRQALGQGPEFLTYFNYEAQQDKSGLPNDRFSAERPEGSISTLTIQRTEQRDSAMYRCASSSGTGDQGSMNTEAFFGQGTRLTVV.